The rows below give T cell receptor beta chains drawn from one sample of a study of graft-versus-host responses after intestinal transplantation. These receptors have no identified antigens. Some clones are missing from TCRdb's copy, which holds only in-frame ones; the method was immunoSEQ multiplex PCR. Here the sample spans about 130,000 clones, around 94% being singletons. The material sequenced was unstimulated CD4+ T cells sorted from spleen or lymph node cells, taken before intestinal transplant. All receptors derive from a human donor who received an intestinal transplant. Both conserved end residues are part of each CDR3. The order of the fields is V gene, D gene, clone size, J gene, CDR3 DNA, CDR3 protein. The D gene is left open where the match is weak. Some rows have no size entry. The others give once, few or many, or a class for an expanded clone.

>TRBV12-5|NA|NA|TRBJ2-5
TGTGCTAGTGGTTTGATAGAGACCCAGTACTTC
CASGLIETQYF
>TRBV20-1|NA|NA|TRBJ1-4
TGCAGTGCTAGACGGAATGAAAAACTGTTTTTT
CSARRNEKLFF
>TRBV7-3|TRBD1|NA|TRBJ1-2
TGTGCCAGCAGCTCGGGACAGTCTAGGGCTAACTATGGCTACACCTTC
CASSSGQSRANYGYTF
>TRBV6-6|TRBD2|NA|TRBJ2-7
TGTGCCAGCAGTTACGGGGGGGGTAGAGACGAGCAGTACTTC
CASSYGGGRDEQYF
>TRBV5-6|NA|NA|TRBJ2-3
TGTGCCAGCAGCTTGCTCTTATGGGGGCCCACAGATACGCAGTATTTT
CASSLLLWGPTDTQYF
>TRBV19|NA|NA|TRBJ2-7
TGTGCCAGTAGTATCTGGGCAGGGCCCTACGAGCAGTACTTC
CASSIWAGPYEQYF
>TRBV7-8|NA|once|TRBJ1-1
TGTGCCAGCAGCAGTCGTGGGCTGAACACTGAAGCTTTCTTT
CASSSRGLNTEAFF
>TRBV6-1|NA|NA|TRBJ2-7
TGTGCCAGCAGTCAGGACAGAAGGAGCTCCTACGAGCAGTACTTC
CASSQDRRSSYEQYF
>TRBV14|NA|NA|TRBJ2-7
TGTGCCAGCAGCCAAGGAGGGCCTAGGGAGCAGTACTTC
CASSQGGPREQYF
>TRBV18|NA|NA|TRBJ2-3
TGTGCCAGCTCACCTGTAGGACAGCTAACAGATACGCAGTATTTT
CASSPVGQLTDTQYF
>TRBV2|NA|NA|TRBJ1-1
TGTGCCAGCATTTGGAACACTGAAGCTTTCTTT
CASIWNTEAFF
>TRBV5-1|NA|NA|TRBJ2-7
TGCGCCAGCAGCTTGGTTACGACTCTGAGCTCCTACGAGCAGTACTTC
CASSLVTTLSSYEQYF
>TRBV11-3|NA|NA|TRBJ2-2
TGTGCCAGCAGCTTATATGTGGGCCCCGGGGAGCTGTTTTTT
CASSLYVGPGELFF
>TRBV9|NA|NA|TRBJ2-3
TGTGCCAGCAGCGTAGCCCCGGCTAGCACAGATACGCAGTATTTT
CASSVAPASTDTQYF
>TRBV5-1|NA|NA|TRBJ1-1
TGCGCCAGCAGCTTGTTAGTCTCCCAGGGCACTGAAGCTTTCTTT
CASSLLVSQGTEAFF
>TRBV19|NA|NA|TRBJ1-3
TGTGCCAGTACTATTCCGGGCCCCTCTGGAAACACCATATATTTT
CASTIPGPSGNTIYF
>TRBV15|NA|NA|TRBJ1-6
TGTGCCACCAGCAGAGGCGGGTGGGGTTCACCCCTCCACTTT
CATSRGGWGSPLHF
>TRBV7-7|NA|once|TRBJ2-3
TGTGCCAGCAGCTTAGGACACGGGGATACGCAGTATTTT
CASSLGHGDTQYF
>TRBV9|NA|once|TRBJ2-5
TGTGCCAGCAGCGTAGCAGTTCAAGAGACCCAGTACTTC
CASSVAVQETQYF
>TRBV11-3|NA|NA|TRBJ2-7
TGTGCCAGCAGCCCCCGGGGCGATCTCTACGAGCAGTACTTC
CASSPRGDLYEQYF
>TRBV5-1|TRBD1|NA|TRBJ1-1
TGCGCCAGCAGCTTGGGACAGGGAGGGAACACTGAAGCTTTCTTT
CASSLGQGGNTEAFF
>TRBV6-5|TRBD2|NA|TRBJ2-7
TGTGCCAGCAGTTCTAGCGGGGTGTCCTACGAGCAGTACTTC
CASSSSGVSYEQYF
>TRBV5-6|NA|NA|TRBJ1-5
TGTGCCAGCAGCAACGCGGGACCATATAGCAATCAGCCCCAGCATTTT
CASSNAGPYSNQPQHF
>TRBV11-3|NA|NA|TRBJ2-3
TGTGCCAGCAGCACCCCTCGGGGTAACACAGATACGCAGTATTTT
CASSTPRGNTDTQYF
>TRBV19|NA|NA|TRBJ2-3
TGTGCCAGTAGTATAGGGGCGGCCCCTGGGGATACGCAGTATTTT
CASSIGAAPGDTQYF
>TRBV13|NA|NA|TRBJ1-4
TGTGCCAGCAGCCAGTTCCGGGGTGGCGATGAAAAACTGTTTTTT
CASSQFRGGDEKLFF
>TRBV4-2|NA|NA|TRBJ1-4
TGTGCCAGCAGCCAGGAATTAGGTCGGGGTGGTGAAAAACTGTTTTTT
CASSQELGRGGEKLFF
>TRBV10-3|TRBD1|NA|TRBJ2-3
TGTGCCATCAATTACAGGGGGGACACAGATACGCAGTATTTT
CAINYRGDTDTQYF
>TRBV10-1|TRBD2|NA|TRBJ2-2
TGCGCCAGCAGTGAGTCCAGCGGGGGAGTGAACACCGGGGAGCTGTTTTTT
CASSESSGGVNTGELFF
>TRBV7-3|NA|NA|TRBJ2-5
TGTGCCAGCAGCTTAGCAGGGGCGGCAGAGACCCAGTACTTC
CASSLAGAAETQYF
>TRBV6-6|TRBD1|few|TRBJ1-2
TGTGCCAGCAGTCGACAGGGCTTAAACTATGGCTACACCTTC
CASSRQGLNYGYTF
>TRBV9|NA|NA|TRBJ1-2
TGTGCCAGCAGCGTAGGGCAGGGCGACTATGGCTACACCTTC
CASSVGQGDYGYTF
>TRBV6-5|NA|NA|TRBJ2-7
TGTGCCAGCAGTCCAATGCCAATAAGATACGAGCAGTACTTC
CASSPMPIRYEQYF
>TRBV19|NA|NA|TRBJ1-6
TGTGCCAGTAGGACGGAGGAGAGCTCCTATAATTCACCCCTCCACTTT
CASRTEESSYNSPLHF
>TRBV4-1|NA|NA|TRBJ1-5
TGCGCCAGCAGCCAAGGGACAGCAACGCCCCAGCATTTT
CASSQGTATPQHF
>TRBV4-1|NA|NA|TRBJ1-6
TGCGCCAGCAGAGGAAGTTACTCCTATAATTCACCCCTCCACTTT
CASRGSYSYNSPLHF
>TRBV10-3|NA|NA|TRBJ1-1
TGTGCCATCAGTGTATCTGGGGCTGATGAAGCTTTCTTT
CAISVSGADEAFF
>TRBV5-4|TRBD1|NA|TRBJ2-7
TGTGCCAGCAGCTACATGACAGGGTCGGGCTACGAGCAGTACTTC
CASSYMTGSGYEQYF
>TRBV6-5|NA|NA|TRBJ2-7
TGTGCCAGCAGTTCCAGACTGGGAAGCTCCTACGAGCAGTACTTC
CASSSRLGSSYEQYF
>TRBV15|NA|NA|TRBJ1-1
TGTGCCACCAGCAGGTTCACCCTGGGACAAGCTTTCTTT
CATSRFTLGQAFF
>TRBV9|TRBD2|NA|TRBJ2-1
TGTGCCAGCAGCGGGGGGGCTAGCGGGGACAATGAGCAGTTCTTC
CASSGGASGDNEQFF
>TRBV19|NA|NA|TRBJ2-7
TGTGCCAGTTCGCGCGGGGGCCTTAGCTCCTACGAGCAGTACTTC
CASSRGGLSSYEQYF
>TRBV14|NA|NA|TRBJ1-2
TGTGCCAGCAGCCCAAGTCGTCTCAGGGTAACGGTTGGCTACACCTTC
CASSPSRLRVTVGYTF
>TRBV5-1|NA|once|TRBJ2-5
TGCGCCAGCAGCTTGGGAATGGAGACCCAGTACTTC
CASSLGMETQYF
>TRBV11-1|TRBD2|NA|TRBJ2-1
TGTGCCAGCAGTTTACTAGCGGGGGGATACAATGAGCAGTTCTTC
CASSLLAGGYNEQFF
>TRBV6-5|NA|once|TRBJ1-6
TGTGCCAGCAGTTACGATGGAGCCCTTACCCACTTT
CASSYDGALTHF
>TRBV9|NA|NA|TRBJ2-3
TGTGCCAGCAGCTCAAACCCGTCTAGCGCGGCGTATTTT
CASSSNPSSAAYF
>TRBV7-9|NA|once|TRBJ1-1
TGTGCCAGCAGCTTAGGTGGGAAAGCTTTCTTT
CASSLGGKAFF
>TRBV15|NA|NA|TRBJ1-5
TGTGCCACCAGCAGAGATAGGACAGTTCGCAATCAGCCCCAGCATTTT
CATSRDRTVRNQPQHF
>TRBV6-1|TRBD2|NA|TRBJ2-7
TGTGCCACTGGGAGGGACGTCTACGAGCAGTACTTC
CATGRDVYEQYF
>TRBV6-1|TRBD1|once|TRBJ1-5
TGTGCCAGCAGTGCCACAGGGGACAATCAGCCCCAGCATTTT
CASSATGDNQPQHF
>TRBV30|TRBD1|NA|TRBJ2-1
TGTGCCTGGAAGGGACAGGCCTACAATGAGCAGTTCTTC
CAWKGQAYNEQFF
>TRBV10-3|NA|NA|TRBJ2-3
TGTGCCATCAGTGAGTCGTTAGCGCACACGAATACAGATACGCAGTATTTT
CAISESLAHTNTDTQYF
>TRBV4-1|NA|NA|TRBJ2-3
TGCGCCAGCACCTCGGGGCTATCTAGCACAGATACGCAGTATTTT
CASTSGLSSTDTQYF
>TRBV7-6|TRBD1|once|TRBJ2-7
TGTGCCAGCAGTCCTAAGGACAGGGGGCTGGGGGAGCAGTACTTC
CASSPKDRGLGEQYF